The 30 T cell receptor beta chains given below trace back to one sample, sequenced in a study of cytomegalovirus exposure and HLA in healthy donors. Profiling relied on immunoSEQ multiplex PCR, and the TCRdb table lists in-frame clones only, not all of them. Of 60,000 or so clones in the sample, about 91% were seen once. Sequencing was carried out using PBMCs. The receptor source for this set is a woman aged 25 to 39 in good health and CMV-seronegative.

The chain recombines TRBV27 with TRBJ2-7; D uncertain. V dropped 5 bases and J dropped 7 bases, with 21 bases sitting between them. This CDR3 contains 15 residues. CDR1 MNHEY and CDR2 SMNVEV come from the germline V gene (reference sequence). CDR3 nucleotide sequence: TGTGCCAGCAGTAGACTCGACTCTCCTACGAGGGAGCAGTACTTC. It codes for CASSRLDSPTREQYF.

The chain is built from TRBV7-9 and TRBJ2-1, with D tentatively TRBD2 (5 bases). Looked up from germline, CDR1 is SEHNR and CDR2 is FQNEAQ (reference sequence). The CDR3 extends over 13 amino acids. V was trimmed by 5 bases and J by 6 bases, leaving 11 bases between them. This CDR3 reads CASSTGILNEQFF. The CDR3 DNA follows: TGTGCCAGCAGCACCGGGATCCTCAATGAGCAGTTCTTC.

The chain couples TRBV5-1 to TRBJ1-2, with 8 nucleotides matching TRBD1. The CDR3 has 15 residues. The V gene's germline CDR1 is SGHRS and CDR2 YFSETQ. The J segment lost 6 bases and the V segment lost 7 bases, leaving 14 bases of the junction unmatched. CDR3 region: CASAPAQGARDGYTF. The CDR3 bases are TGCGCCAGCGCCCCGGCGCAGGGGGCGAGGGATGGCTACACCTTC.

The V and J genes are TRBV7-8 and TRBJ2-1; possible D gene TRBD2, 5 bases. The germline CDR1 and CDR2 sequences are SGHVS and FQNEAQ. The CDR3 is 15 residues long. Deletions cut 4 bases from V and 4 bases from J, with 14 bases between. The CDR3 sequence is CASSSSSLYYNEQFF. In DNA form, the CDR3 reads TGTGCCAGCAGCTCATCTAGCTTGTATTACAATGAGCAGTTCTTC.

The DNA of the CDR3 is TGTGCCAGTTCCAACAGGGGGCCGGGAGAGCAGTACTTC. It yields the protein CASSNRGPGEQYF. This chain uses TRBV19 with TRBJ2-7; TRBD1 matches 9 bases. The CDR3 is 13 amino acids. Per germline, CDR1 LNHDA and CDR2 SQIVND (reference sequence). Trimming took 8 bases from V and 7 from J; bases not matched to a gene: 9.

The genes are TRBV6-5 and TRBJ1-3; D ambiguous. The CDR3 sequence is 14 residues long. The germline V and J ends were trimmed by 0 bases and 2 bases, with 5 bases remaining between them. Germline V CDR1 and CDR2: MNHEY, SVGAGI. CDR3 protein: CASSYSGTGNTIYF. The CDR3 coding sequence is TGTGCCAGCAGTTACTCGGGCACTGGAAACACCATATATTTT.

The count of this clone is one. The chain carries TRBV7-2 and TRBJ2-7; 7 bases are shared with TRBD1. With 4 bases clipped from V and 2 bases from J, the junction kept 8 bases outside the gene matches. The CDR3 totals 15 residues. Per germline, CDR1 SGHTA and CDR2 FQGNSA. The CDR3 nucleotides are TGTGCCAGCAGCTCCACCGGGACAGCTGCCTACGAGCAGTACTTC. Protein product: CASSSTGTAAYEQYF.

This clone was seen a single time. The same CDR3 arises from other DNA sequences in this sample as well. The rearrangement joins TRBV15 to TRBJ2-1; 13 bases are shared with TRBD2. This CDR3 comprises 14 residues. CDR1 is LNHNV and CDR2 is YYDKDF in the germline V gene (reference sequence). With V trimmed by 6 bases and J by 6 bases, 2 bases remained unmatched. The CDR3 region is CATSRTSGSNEQFF. CDR3 DNA sequence: TGTGCCACCAGTAGGACTAGCGGGAGCAATGAGCAGTTCTTC.

V usage is TRBV5-4 and J usage is TRBJ2-7, with D possibly matching TRBD2 (6 bases). The V and J ends lost 0 bases and 6 bases respectively, with 19 bases between them. Per germline, CDR1 SGHNT and CDR2 YYREEE (reference sequence). This CDR3 region has 16 residues. The CDR3, as DNA: TGTGCCAGCAGCTTGGCAGGATCCGGGAGCGGTCTCGAGCAGTACTTC. The encoded protein is CASSLAGSGSGLEQYF.

This clone was counted a few times. The CDR3 region is CASSFRDSYEQYF. The CDR3 coding sequence is TGTGCCAGCAGTTTTCGCGACTCCTACGAGCAGTACTTC. J is TRBJ2-7 and V is TRBV28; D not certain. Germline assignment: CDR1 MDHEN and CDR2 SYDVKM. This CDR3 is built from 13 residues. V gave up 3 bases and J gave up 0 bases, with 6 bases separating them.

The chain is built from TRBV7-3 and TRBJ2-3, with 8 bases identical to TRBD1. The CDR3 spans 15 residues. Trimming at V came to 2 bases and at J to 4 bases, leaving 5 bases not matched to a gene. CDR1 and CDR2 from the germline V gene are SGHTA and FQGTGA. The CDR3 is CASSLDRGSPDTQYF. Here the CDR3 DNA reads TGTGCCAGCAGCTTAGACAGGGGCAGCCCAGATACGCAGTATTTT.

V gene TRBV28 combines with J gene TRBJ2-7; 7 bases are shared with TRBD1. The CDR3 is made up of 15 amino acids. The trim removed 1 base at V and 1 base at J, leaving 4 bases unmatched. The germline V gene has CDR1 MDHEN and CDR2 SYDVKM. CDR3 DNA: TGTGCCAGCAGTTTATCCGCGACAGGGTCCTACGAGCAGTACTTC. This codes for CASSLSATGSYEQYF.

The table lists this clone with a count of one. The V call is TRBV10-2, the J call TRBJ2-5; 7 bases agree with TRBD2. The CDR3 covers 13 residues. Germline CDR1 and CDR2: WSHSY and SAAADI. Losses at the gene ends were 8 bases for V and 4 bases for J; bases not matched to a gene: 7. This CDR3 is CASGPGGGETQYF. DNA of the CDR3: TGCGCCAGCGGTCCTGGGGGGGGAGAGACCCAGTACTTC.

The chain uses TRBV27 and TRBJ2-7; tentatively, D is TRBD2 (5 bases). The ends were cut back, 4 bases at V and 6 bases at J, with 13 bases in the middle. The CDR3 sequence is 13 residues long. Germline V gene data show CDR1 as MNHEY and CDR2 as SMNVEV (reference sequence). CDR3 amino acids: CASSSPLGVEQYF. The CDR3 bases are TGTGCCAGCAGTTCCCCCCTCGGGGTCGAGCAGTACTTC.

The genes are TRBV9 and TRBJ2-1; 12 bases fit TRBD2. The trim removed 0 bases at V and 9 bases at J, leaving 7 bases unmatched. The CDR3 loop spans 16 amino acids. The germline V gene has CDR1 SGDLS and CDR2 YYNGEE. CDR3 protein: CASSVGALAGGGEQFF. The CDR3 DNA reads as TGTGCCAGCAGCGTAGGCGCGCTAGCGGGAGGGGGTGAGCAGTTCTTC.

V usage is TRBV5-6 and J usage is TRBJ1-1; 7 positions match TRBD1. Trimming cost V 2 bases and J 3 bases; bases outside gene matches: 7. The CDR3 consists of 15 residues. The germline V gene has CDR1 SGHDT and CDR2 YYEEEE. The CDR3 DNA reads TGTGCCAGCAGCTTTCCGGGACAGCCGGACACTGAAGCTTTCTTT. Its protein product is CASSFPGQPDTEAFF.

DNA for the CDR3: TGTGCCAGCAGTGCCGATTTTAGCATTCAGTACTTC. Translated: CASSADFSIQYF. J is TRBJ2-4 and V is TRBV6-1; no firm D call. Trimming removed 4 bases at V and 9 bases at J, with 10 bases between. Germline V CDR1 and CDR2: MNHNS, SASEGT. The CDR3 consists of 12 residues.

The chain joins TRBV4-3 to TRBJ2-1; 8 bases match TRBD1. With V trimmed by 0 bases and J by 8 bases, 12 bases remained unmatched. The CDR3 is 17 amino acids. Germline values: CDR1 LGHNA, CDR2 YSLEER. The CDR3 bases are TGCGCCAGCAGCCAAGAAAAGACCGGGACAGGTTACTATGAGCAGTTCTTC. The encoded protein is CASSQEKTGTGYYEQFF.

This sequence joins TRBV9 and TRBJ2-2; D perhaps matches TRBD1 (5 bases). The germline V gene encodes CDR1 SGDLS and CDR2 YYNGEE. The CDR3 is 15 residues long. Trimming removed 0 bases at V and 5 bases at J, with 11 bases between. CDR3: CASSVVAGLTGELFF. CDR3 nucleotides: TGTGCCAGCAGCGTAGTGGCAGGGTTAACCGGGGAGCTGTTTTTT. The whole variable domain, remainder taken from reference TRBV9 and TRBJ2-2, is DSGVTQTPKHLITATGQRVTLRCSPRSGDLSVYWYQQSLDQGLQFLIQYYNGEERAKGNILERFSAQQFPDLHSELNLSSLELGDSALYFCASSVVAGLTGELFFGEGSRLTVL.

The V gene is TRBV5-1, the J gene TRBJ1-5; D is possibly TRBD1 (5 bases). This CDR3 spans 14 amino acids. V was cut by 0 bases and J by 6 bases, with 10 bases left in between. The germline V gene has CDR1 SGHRS and CDR2 YFSETQ. The CDR3 bases are TGCGCCAGCAGCTTGGTGCAGGGCGGTCAGCCCCAGCATTTT. Translating it yields CASSLVQGGQPQHF.

V and J are TRBV9 and TRBJ1-1; 7 bases agree with TRBD1. CDR3 size: 14 residues. Unmatched junction bases numbered 2, after V lost 0 bases and J lost 3 bases. Germline-derived CDR1 and CDR2 are SGDLS and YYNGEE. CDR3 region: CASSVVTGDTEAFF. CDR3 bases: TGTGCCAGCAGCGTAGTTACAGGGGACACTGAAGCTTTCTTT.

This chain links TRBV25-1 with TRBJ2-2, with a tentative D call TRBD2 (5 bases). The V gene's germline CDR1 is MGHDK and CDR2 SYGVNS. V lost 4 bases, J lost 5 bases, and 23 bases lay in between. This CDR3 is 18 amino acids long. CDR3 region: CASSGYGRELHKTGELFF. The CDR3 bases are TGTGCCAGCAGTGGCTACGGACGGGAACTTCATAAGACCGGGGAGCTGTTTTTT.

This clone came up once. The rearrangement joins TRBV18 to TRBJ1-3; D is unresolved. Germline CDR1 reads KGHSH; CDR2 reads LQKENI. Trimming left V 1 base short and J 4 bases short, with 11 bases between. The CDR3 loop spans 15 amino acids. The chain's CDR3 is CASSPQGGLGNTIYF. DNA of the CDR3: TGTGCCAGCTCACCACAGGGAGGCCTAGGAAACACCATATATTTT.

This chain's CDR3 is CASSPRHRSYEQYF. Written as DNA, the CDR3 is TGTGCCAGCAGCCCCCGGCACAGGTCGTACGAGCAGTACTTC. The gene calls are TRBV2 and TRBJ2-7, with D perhaps TRBD1 (5 bases). CDR1 is SNHLY and CDR2 is FYNNEI in the germline V gene. This CDR3 region has 14 residues. V dropped 6 bases and J dropped 4 bases, with 16 bases sitting between them.

The chain recombines TRBV5-3 with TRBJ2-7; D not resolved. TRBV5-3 qualifies as an ORF whose function is uncertain. Trimming took off 3 bases at V and 4 bases at J, with 8 bases between the two ends. The CDR3 is made up of 12 amino acids. The CDR3 DNA reads as TGTGCCAGAAGCTCCAGGCCGTACGAGCAGTACTTC. Encoded protein: CARSSRPYEQYF.

This CDR3 reads CASSVNIAGQTGEQFF. In DNA, the CDR3 is TGTGCCAGCAGCGTTAATATAGCGGGACAGACAGGTGAGCAGTTCTTC. This sequence joins TRBV9 and TRBJ2-1; weak D call: TRBD2 (8 bases). Germline V gene sequence: CDR1 SGDLS, CDR2 YYNGEE. Trimming stripped 2 bases from V and 9 bases from J, with 21 bases between. The CDR3 length is 16 residues.

This clone has only one observation. The chain carries TRBV11-3 and TRBJ2-7; weak D call: TRBD2 (5 bases). Trimming pared 1 base from V and 6 bases from J, leaving 10 bases between. Germline V gene lookup returns CDR1 SGHNT and CDR2 YENEEA. The CDR3 sequence is 13 residues long. The DNA for the CDR3 is TGTGCCAGCAGCTTAGGAGGGCTAGGCGAGCAGTACTTC. It yields the protein CASSLGGLGEQYF.

The rearrangement links TRBV28 to TRBJ1-2; 7 bases fit TRBD1. V shed 7 bases and J 3 bases; nucleotides not matched to a gene: 11. This CDR3 comprises 15 residues. Germline CDR1 reads MDHEN; CDR2 reads SYDVKM. The CDR3 DNA reads TGTGCCAGCACCATTGAGCGAGGGACAGACTATGGCTACACCTTC. It translates to CASTIERGTDYGYTF.

This clone was counted only a few times. The chain uses TRBV11-2 and TRBJ1-1, with D tentatively TRBD1 (6 bases). The CDR3 extends over 14 amino acids. Germline V gene data show CDR1 as SGHAT and CDR2 as FQNNGV. Trimming shortened V by 5 bases and J by 5 bases, and 15 bases separated the two germline ends. The CDR3, as DNA: TGTGCCAGCAGCGGACCCAGGGGATGGACTGAAGCTTTCTTT. Its translation is CASSGPRGWTEAFF.

The CDR3 region is CASRLKSDHTFNEKLFF. DNA of the CDR3: TGTGCCAGCAGGCTGAAGTCAGATCATACATTTAATGAAAAACTGTTTTTT. J is TRBJ1-4 and V is TRBV27; D not certain. The V gene lost 6 bases and the J gene lost 4 bases, with 21 bases spanning the gap. This CDR3 comprises 17 residues. From germline, CDR1 is MNHEY and CDR2 SMNVEV (reference sequence). Variable domain in full (rest from reference TRBV27 and TRBJ1-4): EAQVTQNPRYLITVTGKKLTVTCSQNMNHEYMSWYRQDPGLGLRQIYYSMNVEVTDKGDVPEGYKVSRKEKRNFPLILESPSPNQTSLYFCASRLKSDHTFNEKLFFGSGTQLSVL.